This is a list of T cell receptor beta chains from one sample in a study of regulatory T cells in long-lasting Graves disease. In TCRdb, the multiplex PCR reads were re-called with MiXCR into one record per CDR3 protein. The data show more than 400,000 distinct CDR3 sequences, roughly 17% seen once. These data also featured in a second study, about T cells in Graves' hyperthyroidism and ophthalmopathy.

This specimen consisted of peripheral blood mononuclear cells (PBMCs), obtained at new diagnosis, from a patient treated with antithyroid drugs. These receptor sequences come from a woman in her thirties with Graves disease. The CDR3 runs from the conserved cysteine through the conserved F or W. D genes are given only for firm matches. Clone size is not always given. Where it is, it says once, few, many or a class for expanded clones.

.	TRBJ2-1	TRBV19	TRBD2	TGTGCCAGTAGTGTTGGAGCGGGAGAAGGCAATGAGCAGTTCTTC	CASSVGAGEGNEQFF
few	TRBJ1-5	TRBV15	.	TGTGCCACCAGCAGAGGTGGCGTTAGCAATCAGCCCCAGCATTTT	CATSRGGVSNQPQHF
few	TRBJ2-5	TRBV18	.	TGTGCCAGCTCACTAGGGCTAGCGAGATCACAAGAGACCCAGTACTTC	CASSLGLARSQETQYF
many	TRBJ1-5	TRBV2	TRBD1	TGTGCCAGCAGAACCGGGACAGTTCTTAGTGGGCCCCAGCATTTT	CASRTGTVLSGPQHF
many	TRBJ2-7	TRBV28	.	TGTGCCAGCAGCTTAGGTAGCGGCGACGGGTATTCCGAGCAGTACTTC	CASSLGSGDGYSEQYF
few	TRBJ2-5	TRBV7-6	.	TGTGCCAGCAGCTCCGACCTGGGGCTTAACTCCGGGTCCCAGTACTTC	CASSSDLGLNSGSQYF
.	TRBJ1-3	TRBV7-2	.	TGTGCCAGCAGCTTAACGGCAGGGACAGGAAACACCATATATTTT	CASSLTAGTGNTIYF
many	TRBJ2-5	TRBV18	TRBD2	TGTGCCAGCTCAACTCTAGCGGGAGGACTTGGGCGTGAAGAGACCCAGTACTTC	CASSTLAGGLGREETQYF
.	TRBJ1-2	TRBV6-1	.	TGTGCCAGCAGGGAGGGAGGCGATGGCTACACCTTC	CASREGGDGYTF
many	TRBJ1-2	TRBV28	TRBD1	TGTGCCAGCAGTTTGCAAGGGAGGGGGCGATTCTACACCTTC	CASSLQGRGRFYTF